These 21 T cell receptor beta chains came from one sample sequenced in a study of vaccination and CD4 T cells after COVID-19. At the Johns Hopkins FTIC core, DNA taken from cultured CD4+ T cells was sequenced by way of the Oncomine TCR Beta short-read assay. TCRdb ran MiXCR on the PCR reads and lists one entry per CDR3 protein. The sample lists about 14,000 distinct CDR3 sequences, roughly 55% occurring once. Noted treatment: roughly 11-day PBMC culture with coronavirus spike peptide pools or control peptides (ViraFEST assay). Which antigens these TCRs recognize remains unknown. Material for sequencing was CD4+ T cells from blood, cultured in vitro. These TCRs come from a human donor who had recovered from COVID-19.

The chain recombines TRBV27 with TRBJ1-6; D may be TRBD1 (5 bases). Germline CDR1 is MNHEY and CDR2 is SMNVEV (reference sequence). The CDR3 extends over 15 amino acids. With 2 bases removed from V and 10 bases from J, the gap between germline ends came to 15 bases. CDR3 protein: CASSLLSQGDSPLHF. CDR3 bases: TGTGCCAGCAGTTTACTTTCACAAGGGGACTCACCCCTCCACTTT.

This rearrangement joins TRBV2 to TRBJ1-6; D uncertain. V was trimmed by 7 bases and J by 7 bases, leaving 14 bases between them. The CDR3 extends over 14 amino acids. Per germline, CDR1 SNHLY and CDR2 FYNNEI. CDR3 amino acids: CASNFYLVNSPLHF. The CDR3 DNA reads TGTGCCAGCAATTTCTACCTAGTCAATTCACCCCTCCACTTT.

In the case of this clonotype: An end of the junction differs from the germline gene, which may be a read error. The V call is TRBV6-1, the J call TRBJ1-4; TRBD1 might be the D (6 bases). Germline V gene sequence: CDR1 MNHNS, CDR2 SASEGT. The CDR3 runs to 14 residues. The CDR3 sequence is CASSRDIGNDKLFF. CDR3 DNA: TGTGCCAGCAGTCGGGACATTGGTAATGACAAACTGTTTTTT.

This chain connects TRBV20-1 to TRBJ1-6; D ambiguous. The V and J ends lost 3 bases and 9 bases respectively, with 9 bases between them. The CDR3 consists of 12 residues. Germline V gene sequence: CDR1 DFQATT, CDR2 SNEGSKA (reference sequence). The CDR3 spells CSASPPSSPLHF. DNA of the CDR3: TGCAGTGCTAGTCCCCCCAGTTCACCCCTCCACTTT.

This clonotype turned up a few times. The rearrangement links TRBV27 to TRBJ2-1; 8 bases are shared with TRBD2. From germline, CDR1 is MNHEY and CDR2 SMNVEV (reference sequence). This CDR3 has 18 amino acids. Unmatched junction bases numbered 15, after V lost 5 bases and J lost 3 bases. The CDR3 loop is CASSPPPEAGEGYNEQFF. The CDR3, as DNA: TGTGCCAGCAGTCCCCCACCCGAAGCGGGAGAAGGCTACAATGAGCAGTTCTTC.

This clonotype was counted a single time. The J gene is TRBJ2-1, the V gene TRBV12-3 or TRBV12-4, with 14 nucleotides matching TRBD2. The end of the DNA is better explained by TRBJ2-7, so the J call may be wrong. The length of the CDR3 is 14 residues. CDR3: CASSSGLAGDEQYF. The CDR3 DNA reads TGTGCCAGCAGTTCGGGACTAGCGGGAGACGAGCAGTACTTC.

This clonotype occurred a few times. The chain employs TRBV10-3 and TRBJ1-2; a possible D gene is TRBD1 (6 bases). The germline gives CDR1 ENHRY, CDR2 SYGVKD. The CDR3 contains 16 residues. With 4 bases removed from V and 5 bases from J, the gap between germline ends came to 20 bases. This chain's CDR3 is CAISASSGEWGYGYTF. CDR3 nucleotides: TGTGCCATCAGTGCGTCCTCAGGGGAATGGGGTTATGGCTACACCTTC.

In this sample, this clonotype turned up a few times. The rearrangement links TRBV6-1 to TRBJ2-3, with 12 bases aligning to TRBD2. This CDR3 contains 15 residues. J was trimmed by 4 bases and V by 3 bases; bases with no gene match: 2. Germline CDR1 is MNHNS and CDR2 is SASEGT. The CDR3 DNA is TGTGCCAGCAGTGACCTAGCGGGAGGGCCAGATACGCAGTATTTT. Its translation is CASSDLAGGPDTQYF.

CDR3 DNA: TGCGCCAGCAGCCAAGAAGCTAGCGGGACCGGGGAGCTGTTTTTT. Residues: CASSQEASGTGELFF. The V and J genes are TRBV4-3 and TRBJ2-2, with 8 nucleotides matching TRBD2. CDR1 and CDR2 (germline): LGHNA, YSLEER. The V segment lost 0 bases and the J segment 5 bases; nucleotides outside the gene matches: 2. The CDR3 extends over 15 amino acids.

J is TRBJ1-1 and V is TRBV20-1; D unclear. From germline, CDR1 is DFQATT and CDR2 SNEGSKA (reference sequence). Trimming removed 3 bases at V and 7 bases at J, with 12 bases between. The CDR3 totals 12 residues. This CDR3 reads CSARVVDIEAFF. Written as DNA, the CDR3 is TGCAGTGCTAGGGTCGTGGATATTGAAGCTTTCTTT.

The V gene is TRBV15, the J gene TRBJ2-1; TRBD2 is a possible D gene (6 bases). Germline-derived CDR1 and CDR2 are LNHNV and YYDKDF (reference sequence). The length of the CDR3 is 15 residues. V was clipped by 3 bases and J by 9 bases, with 18 bases between them. CDR3 in amino acids: CATSRRLGPSGEQFF. The CDR3 DNA follows: TGTGCCACCAGCAGGCGACTAGGCCCGTCGGGTGAGCAGTTCTTC.

Here the CDR3 DNA reads TGTGCCAGCAGCCAAGATTTTGGGCCGGCAAGAACCCAGTACTTC. Translating it yields CASSQDFGPARTQYF. The chain couples TRBV3-1 to TRBJ2-5, with D uncertain. V shed 0 bases and J shed 8 bases, with 16 bases lying between them. The CDR3 covers 15 residues. In germline, CDR1 is LGHDT, CDR2 YNNKEL (reference sequence).

This clonotype was observed a few times. This rearrangement joins TRBV15 to TRBJ2-2; TRBD1 might be the D (5 bases). Trimming took 0 bases from V and 0 from J, leaving 14 bases between them. The CDR3 extends over 18 amino acids. Germline-derived CDR1 and CDR2 are LNHNV and YYDKDF (reference sequence). The CDR3 DNA reads as TGTGCCACCAGCAGAGATAGGACATTACCACCGAACACCGGGGAGCTGTTTTTT. Residues: CATSRDRTLPPNTGELFF.

The genes are TRBV7-9 and TRBJ1-2; D is perhaps TRBD1 (6 bases). Trimming removed 5 bases from V and 0 bases from J, with 22 bases in between. CDR1 and CDR2 (germline): SEHNR, FQNEAQ (reference sequence). CDR3 length equals 18 residues. CDR3 DNA sequence: TGTGCCAGCAGCCCGAGGGACACCGGGAATCATCCTAACTATGGCTACACCTTC. Translating gives CASSPRDTGNHPNYGYTF.

J is TRBJ2-4 and V is TRBV6-1; D is perhaps TRBD2 (5 bases). The CDR3 runs 17 residues. Germline CDR1 and CDR2: MNHNS and SASEGT. Between the trimmed V and J ends, which lost 2 bases and 0 bases, there was a span of 14 bases. CDR3 DNA: TGTGCCAGCAGTGAATTGAAAGGGAGCTTAGCCAAAAACATTCAGTACTTC. Its translation is CASSELKGSLAKNIQYF.

This clonotype was found a few times. The chain joins TRBV5-4 to TRBJ2-7; D call uncertain. Between the trimmed V and J ends, which lost 4 bases and 6 bases, there was a span of 17 bases. The CDR3 is made up of 14 amino acids. From germline, CDR1 is SGHNT and CDR2 YYREEE (reference sequence). The CDR3 sequence is CASSPSDGPVEQYF. DNA of the CDR3: TGTGCCAGCAGCCCTTCTGACGGACCGGTCGAGCAGTACTTC.

In its sample, this clonotype was seen once. The V and J genes are TRBV20-1 and TRBJ1-1; D gene unclear. Germline-derived CDR1 and CDR2 are DFQATT and SNEGSKA (reference sequence). This CDR3 region has 11 residues. V lost 5 bases and J lost 10, with 14 bases in between. The CDR3 sequence: CSASHRSGAFF. In DNA form, the CDR3 reads TGCAGTGCTTCGCACCGGTCTGGAGCTTTCTTT.

This clonotype was seen more than once but under ten times. V and J are TRBV19 and TRBJ2-1, with D possibly TRBD1 on 6 matching bases. The V end lost 7 bases, the J end lost 10 bases, and 20 bases lay between the germline ends. CDR1 is LNHDA and CDR2 is SQIVND in the germline V gene (reference sequence). The CDR3 length is 14 residues. Written as DNA, the CDR3 is TGTGCCAGTACCCGGACAGCGGCGGGTGGCGAGCAGTTCTTC. Translating gives CASTRTAAGGEQFF.

The V and J genes are TRBV24-1 and TRBJ2-3; 8 bases fit TRBD2. CDR3 size: 17 residues. Trimming at V came to 3 bases and at J to 4 bases, leaving 11 bases not matched to a gene. The V gene's germline CDR1 is KGHDR and CDR2 SFDVKD. The CDR3 reads CATSDTTSGSSADTQYF. The CDR3 coding sequence is TGTGCCACCAGTGATACCACGAGCGGGAGTAGCGCAGATACGCAGTATTTT.

The chain joins TRBV5-1 to TRBJ2-2; 14 nucleotides agree with TRBD2. This CDR3 is built from 15 residues. V shed 4 bases and J 6 bases; nucleotides not matched to a gene: 2. Germline CDR1 SGHRS, CDR2 YFSETQ. The DNA of the CDR3 is TGCGCCAGCAGCGGGGGACTAGCGGGAGCCGGGGAGCTGTTTTTT. This gives the protein CASSGGLAGAGELFF. The full variable domain, rest sourced from reference TRBV5-1 and TRBJ2-2, is KAGVTQTPRYLIKTRGQQVTLSCSPISGHRSVSWYQQTPGQGLQFLFEYFSETQRNKGNFPGRFSGRQFSNSRSEMNVSTLELGDSALYLCASSGGLAGAGELFFGEGSRLTVL.

V usage is TRBV2 and J usage is TRBJ1-1; 7 bases fit TRBD1. This CDR3 is 13 amino acids long. Unmatched junction bases numbered 4, after V lost 6 bases and J lost 3 bases. The germline CDR1 and CDR2 sequences are SNHLY and FYNNEI. The CDR3 bases are TGTGCCAGCAGCCGACAGGGTTACACTGAAGCTTTCTTT. Translating it yields CASSRQGYTEAFF.